One and the same sample provided the 17 T cell receptor beta chains below, sequenced in a study of blood T cell repertoires in COVID-19. Sequencing used immunoSEQ multiplex PCR; TCRdb keeps in-frame clones, though not all of them. The sample includes tens of thousands of clones, more than 70% of them seen just once. The source material was peripheral blood. These receptor sequences come from a man over 45 with active COVID-19.

This chain joins TRBV6-6 and TRBJ2-1, with a weak D call TRBD1 (6 bases). From germline, CDR1 is MNHNY and CDR2 SVGAGI (reference sequence). Trimming shortened V by 5 bases and J by 7 bases, and 18 bases separated the two germline ends. The CDR3 is 15 residues long. Here the CDR3 reads CASSPIQITGNEQFF. DNA of the CDR3: TGTGCCAGCAGTCCTATCCAGATTACAGGGAATGAGCAGTTCTTC.

V gene TRBV4-2 combines with J gene TRBJ1-1, with 9 bases that match TRBD1. Trimming cost V 4 bases and J 4 bases; bases outside gene matches: 13. Germline V gene lookup returns CDR1 LGHNA and CDR2 YNFKEQ. This CDR3 is 17 amino acids long. For the CDR3, the DNA is TGTGCCAGCAGCCGGGGAGGAGGGACAGGGATCTCCACTGAAGCTTTCTTT. Translated, it gives CASSRGGGTGISTEAFF.

The chain recombines TRBV11-1 with TRBJ2-3; possibly TRBD1 for D (6 bases). The germline gives CDR1 SGHAT, CDR2 FQDESV (reference sequence). The CDR3 is 14 amino acids. Trimming removed 0 bases from V and 3 bases from J, with 7 bases in between. The CDR3 DNA sequence: TGTGCCAGCAGCTTAGCGACAGGTACAGATACGCAGTATTTT. Translated, it gives CASSLATGTDTQYF.

The chain employs TRBV4-2 and TRBJ2-5, with TRBD2 matching 11 bases. The germline gives CDR1 LGHNA, CDR2 YNFKEQ. The CDR3 extends over 17 amino acids. Trimming at V came to 0 bases and at J to 1 base, leaving 4 bases not matched to a gene. CDR3 residues: CASSQDSGLAVQETQYF. The CDR3 DNA follows: TGTGCCAGCAGCCAAGACTCGGGACTAGCGGTCCAAGAGACCCAGTACTTC.

The chain links TRBV29-1 to TRBJ2-2; TRBD1 matches 7 bases. Germline-derived CDR1 and CDR2 are SQVTM and ANQGSEA. After removal of 2 bases from V and 3 bases from J, the junction contained 0 bases not matched to a gene. The CDR3 length is 13 residues. As DNA, the CDR3 is TGCAGCGTTGAAACAGGGGACACCGGGGAGCTGTTTTTT. This translates into CSVETGDTGELFF.

Only one count was recorded for this clone. The chain employs TRBV3-1 (or the pseudogene TRBV3-2) and TRBJ2-6, with TRBD2 as a possible D gene (5 bases). Germline CDR1 and CDR2: LGHDT and YNNKEL (reference sequence). V was cut by 4 bases and J by 0 bases, with 7 bases left in between. The CDR3 spans 15 residues. CDR3 protein: CASSPGVSGANVLTF. The CDR3 DNA reads as TGTGCCAGCAGCCCCGGGGTCTCTGGGGCCAACGTCCTGACTTTC.

Only a few counts were recorded for this clone. This sequence joins TRBV5-4 and TRBJ2-7, with D maybe TRBD2 (6 bases). V was pared by 3 bases and J by 11 bases, with 15 bases between. The germline gives CDR1 SGHNT, CDR2 YYREEE (reference sequence). The CDR3 loop spans 12 amino acids. The CDR3 region is CASSSRDSPEYV. The CDR3 DNA reads as TGTGCCAGCAGCTCAAGGGACTCCCCGGAGTACGTC.

The rearrangement links TRBV25-1 to TRBJ2-7; 7 bases are a match to TRBD1. The V and J ends lost 9 bases and 4 bases, in that order; junction bases with no gene match: 6. The germline V gene has CDR1 MGHDK and CDR2 SYGVNS. The CDR3 spans 12 residues. The CDR3 DNA is TGTGCCAGACGTACAGGGGATTACGAGCAGTACTTC. Encoded protein: CARRTGDYEQYF.

The chain uses TRBV6-1 and TRBJ1-4; 7 nucleotides align to TRBD1. The V segment lost 4 bases and the J segment 2 bases; nucleotides outside the gene matches: 7. CDR3 length: 16 residues. Germline V lookup: CDR1 MNHNS, CDR2 SASEGT. CDR3 sequence reads: CASSVATGQTNEKLFF. CDR3 nucleotide sequence: TGTGCCAGCAGTGTAGCAACGGGACAGACTAATGAAAAACTGTTTTTT.

This clone has a single count. The J gene is TRBJ2-1, the V gene TRBV12-3 or TRBV12-4, with 7 positions matching TRBD1. J was trimmed by 6 bases and V by 5 bases; bases with no gene match: 4. The CDR3 length is 13 residues. In DNA, the CDR3 is TGTGCCAGCAGTCCCCGACAGGGCAATGAGCAGTTCTTC. This sequence encodes CASSPRQGNEQFF.

This rearrangement joins TRBV5-1 to TRBJ2-1; 8 nucleotides match TRBD1. V trimming: 4 bases; J trimming: 6 bases; junction bases outside the gene matches: 12. The germline V gene has CDR1 SGHRS and CDR2 YFSETQ. The CDR3 consists of 16 residues. The CDR3 sequence is CASSPPTGVVSNEQFF. As DNA, the CDR3 is TGCGCCAGCAGCCCCCCGACAGGGGTAGTAAGCAATGAGCAGTTCTTC.

The rearrangement uses TRBV19 and TRBJ1-5; D is possibly TRBD1 (6 bases). CDR3 size: 14 residues. CDR1 and CDR2 from the germline V gene are LNHDA and SQIVND (reference sequence). The V and J ends lost 3 bases and 3 bases respectively, with 9 bases between them. The CDR3, as DNA: TGTGCCAGTAGTATGGGGGCCTACAATCAGCCCCAGCATTTT. Its protein is CASSMGAYNQPQHF.

The chain has TRBV27 and TRBJ2-3, with D perhaps matching TRBD1 (6 bases). This CDR3 contains 16 residues. V lost 5 bases and J lost 4, with 19 bases in between. CDR1 and CDR2 from the germline V gene are MNHEY and SMNVEV (reference sequence). This CDR3 reads CASSTQGQPEADTQYF. CDR3 nucleotides: TGTGCCAGCAGTACCCAGGGGCAGCCCGAGGCAGATACGCAGTATTTT.

This clone was observed a few times. V gene TRBV30 combines with J gene TRBJ1-1, with 7 bases lining up with TRBD1. The germline V gene encodes CDR1 GTSNPN and CDR2 SVGIG (reference sequence). Trimming took 3 bases from V and 4 from J; bases not matched to a gene: 8. This CDR3 spans 14 amino acids. CDR3 sequence (DNA): TGTGCCTGGAGGCCCGGGACAGCCCGCACTGAAGCTTTCTTT. Protein: CAWRPGTARTEAFF. Looking up the rest from reference TRBV30 and TRBJ1-1 gives the full variable domain: SQTIHQWPATLVQPVGSPLSLECTVEGTSNPNLYWYRQAAGRGLQLLFYSVGIGQISSEVPQNLSASRPQDRQFILSSKKLLLSDSGFYLCAWRPGTARTEAFFGQGTRLTVV.

The chain joins TRBV18 to TRBJ2-5, with a weak D call TRBD2 (6 bases). V was clipped by 3 bases and J by 3 bases, with 14 bases between them. CDR3 length: 15 residues. The V gene's germline CDR1 is KGHSH and CDR2 LQKENI. Written as DNA, the CDR3 is TGTGCCAGCTCACCTTGGGGAGCGGGCAAAGAGACCCAGTACTTC. Amino acid sequence: CASSPWGAGKETQYF.

This chain joins TRBV7-9 and TRBJ1-4; D remains unclear. V lost 3 bases to trimming and J lost 8 bases, with 10 bases between them. The CDR3 spans 13 residues. The germline CDR1 and CDR2 sequences are SEHNR and FQNEAQ (reference sequence). The CDR3 sequence: CASSFGEREKLFF. Here the CDR3 DNA reads TGTGCCAGCAGCTTCGGGGAACGAGAAAAACTGTTTTTT.

V is TRBV5-1 and J is TRBJ2-3; TRBD1 aligns across 10 bases. The J segment lost 2 bases and the V segment lost 0 bases, leaving 6 bases of the junction unmatched. The CDR3 is 17 residues long. Per the germline V gene, CDR1 is SGHRS and CDR2 is YFSETQ. The CDR3 loop reads CASSLGQGAVNTDTQYF. Written as DNA, the CDR3 is TGCGCCAGCAGCTTGGGACAGGGGGCTGTCAACACAGATACGCAGTATTTT. Full variable domain (remainder filled in from reference TRBV5-1 and TRBJ2-3): KAGVTQTPRYLIKTRGQQVTLSCSPISGHRSVSWYQQTPGQGLQFLFEYFSETQRNKGNFPGRFSGRQFSNSRSEMNVSTLELGDSALYLCASSLGQGAVNTDTQYFGPGTRLTVL.